One sample yielded the 19 T cell receptor beta chains listed below, sequenced in a study of shared clonotypes between healthy human individuals. Measured with immunoSEQ multiplex PCR; TCRdb has only the in-frame clones, and not every one. The sample has 2 million to 2.5 million clones, just over 90% seen once. Specimen: naive CD4+ T cells from PBMCs. Subset denoted: CD45RA+ positively selected. These receptors all stem from a man younger than 30 in good health. Some clones in this sample may be carry-over from other donors' samples.

The chain recombines TRBV5-4 with TRBJ2-1; D call uncertain. This CDR3 comprises 13 residues. Per germline, CDR1 SGHNT and CDR2 YYREEE (reference sequence). V lost 4 bases and J 5 bases, leaving 10 bases between the germline ends. CDR3 bases: TGTGCCAGCAGCCGTAGGCCGAACAATGAGCAGTTCTTC. Translated: CASSRRPNNEQFF.

Remarks on this clone: Other DNA sequences from this sample encode an identical CDR3 as well. The chain links TRBV7-3 to TRBJ1-2, with 8 bases lining up with TRBD1. Germline CDR1 and CDR2: SGHTA and FQGTGA. The CDR3 is made up of 13 amino acids. The trim removed 5 bases at V and 4 bases at J, leaving 3 bases unmatched. The CDR3 region has the DNA TGTGCCAGCAGCCCAGGACAGGGCTATGGCTACACCTTC. Protein: CASSPGQGYGYTF.

This clone was found a few times. The CDR3 protein is CASSPPAGGTDTQYF. CDR3 sequence (DNA): TGTGCCAGCTCACCACCGGCGGGAGGCACAGATACGCAGTATTTT. The chain recombines TRBV18 with TRBJ2-3, with 7 bases identical to TRBD2. This CDR3 has 15 amino acids. The J segment lost 1 base and the V segment lost 0 bases, leaving 1 base of the junction unmatched. Germline V gene lookup returns CDR1 KGHSH and CDR2 LQKENI. Complete variable domain (other parts from reference TRBV18 and TRBJ2-3): NAGVMQNPRHLVRRRGQEARLRCSPMKGHSHVYWYRQLPEEGLKFMVYLQKENIIDESGMPKERFSAEFPKEGPSILRIQQVVRGDSAAYFCASSPPAGGTDTQYFGPGTRLTVL.

This chain connects TRBV4-1 to TRBJ2-7; 8 nucleotides line up with TRBD1. The V and J ends lost 3 bases and 6 bases, in that order; junction bases with no gene match: 10. CDR1 is MGHRA, CDR2 YSYEKL, per germline. The CDR3 totals 15 residues. CDR3 region: CASSQEDRERGEQYF. The CDR3 DNA sequence: TGCGCCAGCAGCCAGGAGGACAGGGAGAGAGGCGAGCAGTACTTC.

This chain joins TRBV9 and TRBJ1-2; D is ambiguous. The length of the CDR3 is 13 residues. Germline CDR1 SGDLS, CDR2 YYNGEE. The V and J ends lost 4 bases and 4 bases respectively, with 11 bases between them. CDR3 loop: CASSRTASYGYTF. CDR3 bases: TGTGCCAGCAGCCGGACGGCGTCCTATGGCTACACCTTC.

The chain links TRBV14 to TRBJ1-3; D perhaps matches TRBD1 (5 bases). The CDR3 is made up of 14 amino acids. Deletions cut 4 bases from V and 3 bases from J, with 10 bases between. Germline loops: CDR1 SGHDN, CDR2 FVKESK. The CDR3: CASSPPDSGNTIYF. Here the CDR3 DNA reads TGTGCCAGCAGCCCCCCCGACAGTGGAAACACCATATATTTT.

The V call is TRBV11-3, the J call TRBJ2-3; D is unclear. Germline V gene sequence: CDR1 SGHNT, CDR2 YENEEA. Trimming removed 0 bases from V and 1 base from J, with 11 bases in between. The CDR3 totals 16 residues. In DNA, the CDR3 is TGTGCCAGCAGCTTAGAGCTGGGAAAAGGCACAGATACGCAGTATTTT. Residues: CASSLELGKGTDTQYF.

The chain carries TRBV29-1 and TRBJ1-4; possibly TRBD1 for D (5 bases). Trimming pared 7 bases from V and 5 bases from J, leaving 17 bases between. The CDR3 has 14 residues. Germline assignment: CDR1 SQVTM and CDR2 ANQGSEA. Written as DNA, the CDR3 is TGCAGCGCCGCCGACACGGGGCTGAATGAAAAACTGTTTTTT. This codes for CSAADTGLNEKLFF.

The chain is built from TRBV28 and TRBJ2-7; unclear D gene. The germline gives CDR1 MDHEN, CDR2 SYDVKM. The ends were cut back, 1 base at V and 2 bases at J, with 12 bases in the middle. The CDR3 sequence is 15 residues long. CDR3 bases: TGTGCCAGCAGTTTATTTGGGGTCCCGGCCTACGAGCAGTACTTC. Protein: CASSLFGVPAYEQYF.

This clone was observed once. V and J are TRBV25-1 and TRBJ2-1, with a possible D match to TRBD2 (6 bases). V was shortened by 7 bases and J by 6 bases, with 19 bases between the two germline ends. Germline CDR1 and CDR2: MGHDK and SYGVNS. This CDR3 comprises 15 residues. The CDR3 here is CASTPRLASSNEQFF. CDR3 in DNA: TGTGCCAGCACCCCCCGTCTAGCGAGTTCCAATGAGCAGTTCTTC.

The chain links TRBV7-7 to TRBJ1-4, with a possible D match to TRBD1 (5 bases). Trimming shortened V by 1 base and J by 6 bases, and 9 bases separated the two germline ends. Looked up from germline, CDR1 is SSHAT and CDR2 is FNYEAQ (reference sequence). CDR3 length equals 14 residues. CDR3 coding DNA: TGTGCCAGCAGCTTAGGCATGGGGGATGAAAAACTGTTTTTT. Translating gives CASSLGMGDEKLFF.

The J gene is TRBJ1-3, the V gene TRBV19, with D perhaps matching TRBD1 (5 bases). Trimming left V 4 bases short and J 2 bases short, with 15 bases between. This CDR3 region has 16 residues. Germline CDR1 is LNHDA and CDR2 is SQIVND (reference sequence). The CDR3 DNA reads as TGTGCCAGTAGTACCCCATCTCGGGGGGCTGGAAACACCATATATTTT. It is translated as CASSTPSRGAGNTIYF.

The V call is TRBV28, the J call TRBJ2-7, with D hard to call. V lost 6 bases and J lost 3, with 12 bases in between. Germline CDR1 reads MDHEN; CDR2 reads SYDVKM. This CDR3 is 13 amino acids long. For the CDR3, the DNA is TGTGCCAGCAGCTGGAGTGGGGTCTACGAGCAGTACTTC. It yields the protein CASSWSGVYEQYF.

J is TRBJ1-1 and V is TRBV5-1; no reliable D call. CDR1 is SGHRS, CDR2 YFSETQ, per germline. Trimming shortened V by 0 bases and J by 4 bases, and 10 bases separated the two germline ends. This CDR3 is built from 14 residues. The CDR3 is CASSLESYGTEAFF. The CDR3 nucleotides are TGCGCCAGCAGCTTGGAGAGTTATGGCACTGAAGCTTTCTTT.

The chain combines TRBV5-1 with TRBJ2-3, with a possible D match to TRBD2 (6 bases). Germline lookup yields CDR1 SGHRS and CDR2 YFSETQ. The CDR3 totals 14 residues. Trimming shortened V by 4 bases and J by 6 bases, and 15 bases separated the two germline ends. The CDR3, as DNA: TGCGCCAGCAGCCCTGGGTGGGAGGAGGATACGCAGTATTTT. Amino acid sequence: CASSPGWEEDTQYF.

The V call is TRBV4-2, the J call TRBJ2-2; the D call may be TRBD1 or TRBD2 (5 bases each). This CDR3 region has 15 residues. CDR1 and CDR2 from the germline V gene are LGHNA and YNFKEQ. With 4 bases removed from V and 2 bases from J, the gap between germline ends came to 11 bases. The CDR3: CASSRGTENTGELFF. CDR3 nucleotide sequence: TGTGCCAGCAGCCGGGGGACGGAAAACACCGGGGAGCTGTTTTTT.

The V gene is TRBV28, the J gene TRBJ1-3, with D possibly being TRBD1 (5 bases). Germline V gene data show CDR1 as MDHEN and CDR2 as SYDVKM. V lost 1 base to trimming and J lost 0 bases, with 13 bases between them. The CDR3 is 17 amino acids. CDR3 loop: CASSLLGQIPSGNTIYF. The CDR3 DNA follows: TGTGCCAGCAGTTTATTGGGGCAGATTCCCTCTGGAAACACCATATATTTT.

The chain has TRBV27 and TRBJ2-2; D is possibly TRBD2 (5 bases). The germline gives CDR1 MNHEY, CDR2 SMNVEV (reference sequence). CDR3 size: 16 residues. V was pared by 2 bases and J by 4 bases, with 14 bases between. This CDR3 is CASSLRGQLLTGELFF. The CDR3 nucleotides read TGTGCCAGCAGTTTAAGAGGGCAGCTCCTCACCGGGGAGCTGTTTTTT.

The rearrangement uses TRBV15 and TRBJ2-3; D uncertain. This CDR3 has 13 amino acids. The germline gives CDR1 LNHNV, CDR2 YYDKDF (reference sequence). V was clipped by 3 bases and J by 5 bases, with 9 bases between them. The CDR3 protein is CATSRDPVDTQYF. CDR3 nucleotides: TGTGCCACCAGCAGGGACCCTGTAGATACGCAGTATTTT.